The 4 T cell receptor beta chains presented below share a single source sample, sequenced in a study of T cell responses to AZD1222 COVID-19 vaccine. Method: immunoSEQ multiplex PCR; TCRdb's copy keeps in-frame clones and lacks some. The profile covers 98,000 or so clones, with about 82% appearing a single time and about 3% taken by the ten largest. Sequences were derived from peripheral blood, sampled on day 0 of AZD1222 vaccination. Receptors originate from an adult in good health.

The chain uses TRBV7-9 and TRBJ2-7; D is unclear. Trimming took 3 bases from V and 3 from J, leaving 12 bases between them. The CDR3 spans 14 residues. CDR1 and CDR2 (germline): SEHNR, FQNEAQ (reference sequence). The CDR3 loop is CASSLGVAYYEQYF. The CDR3 DNA reads TGTGCCAGCAGCTTGGGCGTTGCCTACTACGAGCAGTACTTC.

CDR3 coding DNA: TGTGCCAGCAGCTCCTGGACAGGGGATGAAAAACTGTTTTTT. Its translation is CASSSWTGDEKLFF. This chain links TRBV7-9 with TRBJ1-4; 9 bases match TRBD1. CDR3 size: 14 residues. The trim removed 4 bases at V and 6 bases at J, leaving 3 bases unmatched. Germline V CDR1 and CDR2: SEHNR, FQNEAQ (reference sequence). Using reference TRBV7-9 and TRBJ1-4 for the parts outside the CDR3, the full variable domain is DTGVSQNPRHKITKRGQNVTFRCDPISEHNRLYWYRQTLGQGPEFLTYFQNEAQLEKSRLLSDRFSAERPKGSFSTLEIQRTEQGDSAMYLCASSSWTGDEKLFFGSGTQLSVL.

This clone was found a few times. This CDR3 is also generated by other DNA sequences in the sample. J is TRBJ2-5 and V is TRBV19; 9 bases are shared with TRBD1. The CDR3 loop spans 16 amino acids. Trimming took 1 base from V and 2 from J; bases not matched to a gene: 5. Germline CDR1 LNHDA, CDR2 SQIVND (reference sequence). CDR3 bases: TGTGCCAGTAGTATAGGAGACAGGGGGGGACAAGAGACCCAGTACTTC. This gives the protein CASSIGDRGGQETQYF. Based on the CDR3 plus reference TRBV19 and TRBJ2-5, the full variable domain is DGGITQSPKYLFRKEGQNVTLSCEQNLNHDAMYWYRQDPGQGLRLIYYSQIVNDFQKGDIAEGYSVSREKKESFPLTVTSAQKNPTAFYLCASSIGDRGGQETQYFGPGTRLLVL.

V usage is TRBV3-1 (or the pseudogene TRBV3-2) and J usage is TRBJ2-7; TRBD1 agrees at 8 bases. Germline V gene sequence: CDR1 LGHDT, CDR2 YNNKEL (reference sequence). V gave up 4 bases and J gave up 2 bases; unmatched junction bases: 10. CDR3 length equals 16 residues. CDR3 bases: TGTGCCAGCAGCCCAGGGACAGGAGACATTACCTACGAGCAGTACTTC. It translates to CASSPGTGDITYEQYF.